This entry features one TCR beta chain sequence. The repertoire was sequenced with immunoSEQ multiplex PCR; TCRdb's copy has only in-frame clones and lacks some. The sample holds 100,000 to 150,000 clones, 80% to 95% seen once. The CDR3 has 13 residues. Germline CDR1 MNHEY, CDR2 SMNVEV (reference sequence). V gave up 4 bases and J gave up 4 bases, with 10 bases separating them. The data stem from a study of T cell responses to AZD1222 COVID-19 vaccine. The material was peripheral blood, obtained 28 days after the second AZD1222 dose. V usage is TRBV27 and J usage is TRBJ1-1, with TRBD1 as a possible D gene (6 bases). The clonotype comes from an adult who received the AZD1222 COVID-19 vaccine. CDR3 coding DNA: TGTGCCAGCAGTTACAGGGTGGGCACTGAAGCTTTCTTT. It specifies CASSYRVGTEAFF.